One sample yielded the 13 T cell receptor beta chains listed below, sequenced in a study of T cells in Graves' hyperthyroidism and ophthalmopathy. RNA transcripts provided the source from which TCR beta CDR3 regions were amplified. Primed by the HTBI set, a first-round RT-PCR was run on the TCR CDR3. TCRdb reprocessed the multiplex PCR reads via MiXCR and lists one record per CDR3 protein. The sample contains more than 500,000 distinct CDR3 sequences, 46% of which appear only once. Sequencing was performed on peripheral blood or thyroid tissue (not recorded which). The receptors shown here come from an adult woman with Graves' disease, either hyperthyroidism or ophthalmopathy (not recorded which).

In nucleotides, the CDR3 is TGTGCCAGCAGAAAGAACTACGAGCAGTACTTC. Translating it yields CASRKNYEQYF. The chain couples TRBV11-1 to TRBJ2-7, with D unclear. The germline gives CDR1 SGHAT, CDR2 FQDESV (reference sequence). CDR3 length equals 11 residues. With 6 bases removed from V and 3 bases from J, the gap between germline ends came to 6 bases.

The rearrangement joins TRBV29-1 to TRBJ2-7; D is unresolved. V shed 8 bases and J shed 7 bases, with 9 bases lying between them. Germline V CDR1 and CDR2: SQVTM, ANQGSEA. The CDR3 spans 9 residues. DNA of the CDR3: TGCAGCTTGGCAGGTGAGCAGTACTTC. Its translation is CSLAGEQYF.

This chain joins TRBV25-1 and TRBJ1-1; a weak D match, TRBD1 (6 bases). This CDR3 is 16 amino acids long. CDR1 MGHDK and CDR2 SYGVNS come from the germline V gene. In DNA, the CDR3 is TGTGCTAGTGGTTTCCAGGGGCACCCTTTTGACACTGAAGCTTTCTTT. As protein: CASGFQGHPFDTEAFF.

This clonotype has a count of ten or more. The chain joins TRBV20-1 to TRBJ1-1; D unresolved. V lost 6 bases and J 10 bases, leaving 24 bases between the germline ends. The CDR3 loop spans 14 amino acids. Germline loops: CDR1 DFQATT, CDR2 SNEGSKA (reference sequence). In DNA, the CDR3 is TGCAGTGCCAGAAGAACCCCGGACCTTCTCGTAGCTTTCTTT. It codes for CSARRTPDLLVAFF.

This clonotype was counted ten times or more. The CDR3 loop reads CSARRGAKNTEAFF. CDR3 nucleotide sequence: TGCAGTGCTAGAAGGGGGGCGAAGAACACTGAAGCTTTCTTT. The chain links TRBV20-1 to TRBJ1-1; D possibly corresponds to TRBD1 (6 bases). Trimming shortened V by 2 bases and J by 1 base, and 11 bases separated the two germline ends. The CDR3 contains 14 residues. Germline CDR1 and CDR2: DFQATT and SNEGSKA (reference sequence).

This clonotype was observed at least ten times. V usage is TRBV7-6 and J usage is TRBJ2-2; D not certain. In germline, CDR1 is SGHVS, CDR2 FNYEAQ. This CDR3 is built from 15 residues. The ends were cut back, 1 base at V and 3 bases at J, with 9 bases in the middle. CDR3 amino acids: CASSLGQAYTGELFF. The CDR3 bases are TGTGCCAGCAGCTTAGGGCAGGCCTACACCGGGGAGCTGTTTTTT.

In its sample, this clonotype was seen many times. The CDR3 DNA sequence: TGTGCCAGCACCGCCGACCGTATGAACACTGAAGCTTTCTTT. This translates into CASTADRMNTEAFF. The rearrangement links TRBV6-1 to TRBJ1-1; D unresolved. The V end lost 7 bases, the J end lost 0 bases, and 12 bases lay between the germline ends. There are 14 residues in the CDR3. CDR1 and CDR2 from the germline V gene are MNHNS and SASEGT.

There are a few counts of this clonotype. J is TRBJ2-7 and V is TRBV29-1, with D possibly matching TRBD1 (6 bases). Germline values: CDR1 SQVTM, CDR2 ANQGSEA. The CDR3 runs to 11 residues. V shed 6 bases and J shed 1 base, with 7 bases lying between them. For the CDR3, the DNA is TGCAGCGTCGGACAGTCCTACGAGCAGTACTTC. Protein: CSVGQSYEQYF.

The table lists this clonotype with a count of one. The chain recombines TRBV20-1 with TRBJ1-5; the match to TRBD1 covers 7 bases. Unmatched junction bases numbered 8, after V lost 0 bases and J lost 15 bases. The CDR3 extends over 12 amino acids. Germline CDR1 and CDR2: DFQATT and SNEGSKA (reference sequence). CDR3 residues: CSARDRGTAGHF. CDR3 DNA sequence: TGCAGTGCTAGAGATAGGGGGACAGCTGGGCATTTT.

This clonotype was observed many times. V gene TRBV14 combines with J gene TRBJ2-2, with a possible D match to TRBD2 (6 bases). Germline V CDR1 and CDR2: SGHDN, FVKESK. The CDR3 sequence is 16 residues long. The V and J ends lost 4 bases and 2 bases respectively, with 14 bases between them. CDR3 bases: TGTGCCAGCAGCCGTTCGGGAGTTCTTAACACCGGGGAGCTGTTTTTT. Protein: CASSRSGVLNTGELFF.

CDR3 in amino acids: CASSIIWGLQETQHF. In DNA form, the CDR3 reads TGTGCCAGTAGTATAATTTGGGGGCTGCAAGAGACCCAGCATTTT. The chain uses TRBV19 and TRBJ1-5; D is perhaps TRBD1 (6 bases). CDR3 length equals 15 residues. Germline CDR1 reads LNHDA; CDR2 reads SQIVND (reference sequence). Trimming left V 2 bases short and J 11 bases short, with 19 bases between.

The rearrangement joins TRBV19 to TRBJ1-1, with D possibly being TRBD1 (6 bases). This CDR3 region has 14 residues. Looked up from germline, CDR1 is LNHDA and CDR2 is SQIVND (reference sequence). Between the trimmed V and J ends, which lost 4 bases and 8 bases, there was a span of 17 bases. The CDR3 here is CASSTQASGVEAFF. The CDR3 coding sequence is TGTGCCAGTAGTACCCAGGCTTCAGGGGTAGAAGCTTTCTTT. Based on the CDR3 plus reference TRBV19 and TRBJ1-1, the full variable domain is DGGITQSPKYLFRKEGQNVTLSCEQNLNHDAMYWYRQDPGQGLRLIYYSQIVNDFQKGDIAEGYSVSREKKESFPLTVTSAQKNPTAFYLCASSTQASGVEAFFGQGTRLTVV.

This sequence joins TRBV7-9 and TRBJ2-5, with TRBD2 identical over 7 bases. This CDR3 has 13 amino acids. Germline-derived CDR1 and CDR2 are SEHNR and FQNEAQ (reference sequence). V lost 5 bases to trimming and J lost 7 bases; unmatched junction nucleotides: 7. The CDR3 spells CASSHRDYGTQYF. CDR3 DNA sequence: TGTGCCAGCAGCCACCGGGACTACGGGACCCAGTACTTC.